The 2 T cell receptor beta chains presented below share a single source sample, sequenced in a study of blood T cells in healthy people across ages. For the second PCR, which ran for about 6 to 11 cycles, a sample-barcoded 5' primer and a J-beta primer mix were used. TCRdb recomputed calls from the 5' RACE reads with MiXCR, one row per CDR3 protein. This sample has some 730,000 distinct CDR3 sequences, with around a fifth found just once. Sequencing used blood. These receptors all come from a man aged 65 to 79 in good health.

The V call is TRBV6-1, the J call TRBJ1-5, with 8 bases fitting TRBD1. Germline assignment: CDR1 MNHNS and CDR2 SASEGT. The CDR3 has 17 amino acids. Trimming at V came to 6 bases and at J to 3 bases, leaving 13 bases not matched to a gene. CDR3 in amino acids: CASRDRGIAGANQPQHF. CDR3 DNA sequence: TGTGCCAGCAGAGACAGGGGTATAGCAGGGGCCAATCAGCCCCAGCATTTT.

This clonotype came up a few times. The V gene is TRBV12-3 or TRBV12-4, the J gene TRBJ2-2; D gene ambiguous. The CDR3 loop spans 14 amino acids. The germline V and J ends were trimmed by 1 base and 4 bases, with 7 bases remaining between them. The CDR3 spells CASSLVQTTGELFF. The DNA for the CDR3 is TGTGCCAGCAGTTTAGTACAGACCACCGGGGAGCTGTTTTTT.